A selection of T cell receptor beta chains follows, all from one sample in a study of blood T cell repertoires in COVID-19. This table comes from immunoSEQ multiplex PCR, and its TCRdb copy is limited to in-frame clones, with some not included. Among about 200,000 clones listed, over 75% were seen once. The sample comprised peripheral blood. The receptors stem from a man aged 50 or older with COVID-19, enrolled during active disease. Both conserved end residues are part of each CDR3. The D gene is left open where the match is weak. Not all rows give a size; the values are once, few, many and, for expanded clones, a class.

v_gene,j_gene,abundance,d_gene,CDR3aa,CDR3nt
TRBV6-1,TRBJ1-3,NA,NA,CASSEQGNTIYF,TGTGCCAGCAGTGAACAGGGGAACACCATATATTTT
TRBV28,TRBJ2-2,NA,NA,CASSYGTGELFF,TGTGCCAGCAGTTACGGCACCGGGGAGCTGTTTTTT
TRBV18,TRBJ2-7,NA,TRBD1,CASSRDRGGYEQYF,TGTGCCAGCTCACGGGACAGGGGAGGCTACGAGCAGTACTTC
TRBV11-2,TRBJ2-3,NA,NA,CASSPRRGPTDTQYF,TGTGCCAGCAGCCCCCGGAGGGGGCCGACAGATACGCAGTATTTT
TRBV18,TRBJ1-2,NA,TRBD1,CASSMDRATNYGYTF,TGTGCCAGCTCAATGGACAGGGCGACAAACTATGGCTACACCTTC
TRBV24-1,TRBJ1-1,once,TRBD1,CATSDLYRTGGYTEAFF,TGTGCCACCAGTGACCTATACAGGACAGGGGGCTACACTGAAGCTTTCTTT
TRBV11-1,TRBJ1-6,NA,NA,CASSLARGNSPLHF,TGTGCCAGCAGCTTAGCCAGGGGTAATTCACCCCTCCACTTT
TRBV2,TRBJ1-5,NA,TRBD1,CASSEGPGTGLPQHF,TGTGCCAGCAGTGAAGGTCCCGGGACAGGGTTGCCCCAGCATTTT
TRBV5-5,TRBJ1-5,NA,NA,CASSLALTGWNQPQHF,TGTGCCAGCAGCTTGGCCCTGACGGGATGGAATCAGCCCCAGCATTTT
TRBV30,TRBJ1-5,NA,TRBD1,CAWKGAQGNQPQHF,TGTGCCTGGAAGGGGGCGCAGGGCAATCAGCCCCAGCATTTT
TRBV2,TRBJ2-1,many,TRBD2,CASSELVAGGPKYNEQFF,TGTGCCAGCAGTGAATTGGTAGCGGGGGGGCCCAAGTACAATGAGCAGTTCTTC
TRBV6-5,TRBJ1-1,NA,NA,CASSYAAQGGTEAFF,TGTGCCAGCAGTTACGCCGCCCAGGGAGGCACTGAAGCTTTCTTT
TRBV19,TRBJ1-5,few,TRBD1,CASSKDRAPNQPQHF,TGTGCCAGTAGTAAGGACAGGGCCCCCAATCAGCCCCAGCATTTT
TRBV7-6,TRBJ2-3,NA,NA,CASSLGTADTQYF,TGTGCCAGCAGCTTAGGGACAGCAGATACGCAGTATTTT
TRBV28,TRBJ2-3,NA,TRBD2,CASSLPGLATDTQYF,TGTGCCAGCAGTTTGCCGGGACTAGCAACAGATACGCAGTATTTT
TRBV2,TRBJ1-5,NA,NA,CASSGHGDAQHF,TGTGCCAGCAGTGGCCACGGAGATGCCCAGCATTTT
TRBV5-4,TRBJ1-1,NA,TRBD1,CASSLTGGTEAFF,TGTGCCAGCAGCTTAACAGGGGGGACTGAAGCTTTCTTT
TRBV7-3,TRBJ2-7,NA,NA,CASSQWPGAASYEQYF,TGTGCCAGCAGCCAATGGCCAGGGGCCGCGAGCTACGAGCAGTACTTC
TRBV24-1,TRBJ2-1,NA,NA,CATSEAPRNEQFF,TGTGCCACCAGTGAAGCCCCACGCAATGAGCAGTTCTTC
TRBV9,TRBJ2-7,NA,NA,CASSVEWGAYEQYF,TGTGCCAGCAGCGTAGAATGGGGCGCCTACGAGCAGTACTTC
TRBV6-5,TRBJ1-6,few,NA,CASSYSGLKNSPLHF,TGTGCCAGCAGTTACTCTGGACTCAAAAATTCACCCCTCCACTTT
TRBV5-1,TRBJ1-6,few,TRBD1,CASSTGQGNSPLHF,TGCGCCAGCAGTACGGGACAGGGTAATTCACCCCTCCACTTT
TRBV7-9,TRBJ2-7,NA,TRBD1,CASSSTGGGRDEQYF,TGTGCCAGCAGCTCAACAGGGGGCGGTCGCGACGAGCAGTACTTC
TRBV7-9,TRBJ2-2,once,TRBD1,CASSQGQGWTGELFF,TGTGCCAGCAGCCAGGGACAGGGATGGACCGGGGAGCTGTTTTTT
TRBV11-2,TRBJ2-2,NA,NA,CASSLANRGTANTGELFF,TGTGCCAGCAGCTTAGCAAATCGGGGGACAGCGAACACCGGGGAGCTGTTTTTT
TRBV9,TRBJ2-1,NA,TRBD2,CASSVRPSGSYNEQFF,TGTGCCAGCAGCGTTAGACCTAGCGGCTCCTACAATGAGCAGTTCTTC
TRBV7-9,TRBJ1-2,NA,TRBD1,CASSSTGGFGGYTF,TGTGCCAGCAGCTCGACAGGGGGGTTTGGTGGCTACACCTTC
TRBV29-1,TRBJ2-1,few,TRBD2,CSSKRTSGEVNEQFF,TGCAGCTCGAAAAGGACTAGCGGGGAGGTGAATGAGCAGTTCTTC
TRBV5-5,TRBJ2-7,NA,TRBD2,CASSLVGGGASYEQYF,TGTGCCAGCAGCTTGGTAGGCGGGGGGGCTTCCTACGAGCAGTACTTC
TRBV21-1,TRBJ2-2,NA,NA,CASSKSATGGCTGELFF,TGTGCCAGCAGCAAGTCGGCGACAGGGGGTTGCACCGGGGAGCTGTTTTTT
TRBV2,TRBJ2-2,NA,NA,CASSQQGTGELFF,TGTGCCAGCAGTCAACAGGGCACCGGGGAGCTGTTTTTT
TRBV5-6,TRBJ2-1,NA,NA,CASSLSDRGAYNEQFF,TGTGCCAGCAGCCTATCCGACAGAGGAGCCTACAATGAGCAGTTCTTC
TRBV6-5,TRBJ2-5,NA,NA,CASSSGDSKTQYF,TGTGCCAGCAGCAGCGGTGATTCAAAAACCCAGTACTTC
TRBV18,TRBJ2-7,few,TRBD1,CASSPGSGTGLNEQYF,TGTGCCAGCTCACCGGGGTCTGGGACAGGATTAAACGAGCAGTACTTC
TRBV30,TRBJ2-7,NA,NA,CAWSISQGYEQYF,TGTGCCTGGAGTATCTCACAGGGCTACGAGCAGTACTTC
TRBV10-3,TRBJ2-7,NA,NA,CAISDVQGRGPEQYF,TGTGCCATCAGTGACGTCCAGGGAAGGGGCCCCGAGCAGTACTTC
TRBV24-1,TRBJ2-1,NA,TRBD1,CATSDPGTGDDEQFF,TGTGCCACCAGTGATCCCGGGACAGGGGATGATGAGCAGTTCTTC
TRBV7-3,TRBJ1-1,NA,TRBD1,CASSQGQGGNTEAFF,TGTGCCAGCAGCCAGGGACAGGGTGGCAACACTGAAGCTTTCTTT
TRBV5-6,TRBJ1-4,NA,TRBD1,CASSIRQGGNEKLFF,TGTGCCAGCAGCATCCGACAGGGGGGTAATGAAAAACTGTTTTTT
TRBV15,TRBJ1-5,NA,NA,CATSRGPVQHF,TGTGCCACCAGCAGAGGGCCTGTCCAGCATTTT
TRBV19,TRBJ1-5,NA,TRBD1,CASSAALQGFGQPQHF,TGTGCCAGTAGTGCAGCATTACAGGGGTTCGGTCAGCCCCAGCATTTT
TRBV19,TRBJ2-5,NA,TRBD1,CASSPRWTGGQETQYF,TGTGCCAGTAGTCCTCGCTGGACAGGCGGACAAGAGACCCAGTACTTC
TRBV7-3,TRBJ2-1,NA,TRBD2,CASSSMPTSGASSYNEQFF,TGTGCCAGCAGCTCCATGCCGACTAGCGGGGCCAGCTCCTACAATGAGCAGTTCTTC
TRBV4-1,TRBJ2-1,NA,NA,CASSPTSSTGVYNEQFF,TGCGCCAGCAGCCCTACTAGCTCCACGGGGGTTTACAATGAGCAGTTCTTC
TRBV7-2,TRBJ1-5,NA,TRBD1,CASSARTGYNQPQHF,TGTGCCAGCAGCGCCAGGACAGGGTACAATCAGCCCCAGCATTTT
TRBV12-5,TRBJ1-2,NA,NA,CASGLGGPNYGYTF,TGTGCTAGTGGTTTGGGGGGGCCGAACTATGGCTACACCTTC